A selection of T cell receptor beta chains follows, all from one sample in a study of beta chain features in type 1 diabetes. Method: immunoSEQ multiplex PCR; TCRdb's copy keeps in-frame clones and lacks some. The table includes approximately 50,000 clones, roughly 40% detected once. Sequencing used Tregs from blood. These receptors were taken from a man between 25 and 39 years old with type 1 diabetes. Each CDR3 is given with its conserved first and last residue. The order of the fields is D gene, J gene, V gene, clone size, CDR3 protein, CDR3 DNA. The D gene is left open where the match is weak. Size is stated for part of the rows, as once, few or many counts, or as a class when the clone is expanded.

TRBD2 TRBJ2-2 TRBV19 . CASSIFAGALNTGELFF TGTGCCAGTAGTATATTCGCGGGAGCCTTAAACACCGGGGAGCTGTTTTTT
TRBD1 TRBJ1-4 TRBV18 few CASSYWTGGADEKLFF TGTGCCAGCTCGTATTGGACAGGGGGCGCGGATGAAAAACTGTTTTTT
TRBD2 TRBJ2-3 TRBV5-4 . CASSRTSGRSDTQYF TGTGCCAGCAGCCGGACTAGCGGGAGAAGTGATACGCAGTATTTT
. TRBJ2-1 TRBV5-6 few CASSLGAFEEVAIF TGTGCCAGCAGCTTGGGGGCCTTTGAGGAGGTCGCTATCTTC
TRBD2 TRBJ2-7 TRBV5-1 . CASSLKTSGSGSSYEQYF TGCGCCAGCAGCTTGAAAACTAGCGGGAGCGGAAGCTCCTACGAGCAGTACTTC
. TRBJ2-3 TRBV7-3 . CASSLSPFGQDTDTQYF TGTGCCAGCAGCTTATCCCCATTTGGGCAGGACACAGATACGCAGTATTTT
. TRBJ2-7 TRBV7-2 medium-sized CASSLAGGGGEQYF TGTGCCAGCAGCTTAGCAGGGGGGGGAGGAGAGCAGTACTTC
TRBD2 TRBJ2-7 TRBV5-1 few CASSTFGLAGGGEQYF TGCGCCAGCAGCACCTTCGGACTAGCGGGAGGCGGCGAGCAGTACTTC
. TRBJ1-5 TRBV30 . CAWSPGPGGQPQHF TGTGCCTGGAGTCCAGGACCCGGGGGTCAGCCCCAGCATTTT
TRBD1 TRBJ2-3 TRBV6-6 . CASSSRDRGTDTQYF TGTGCCAGCAGTTCGCGGGACAGGGGGACAGATACGCAGTATTTT
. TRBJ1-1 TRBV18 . CASSPSGGDTEAFF TGTGCCAGCTCACCATCGGGGGGGGACACTGAAGCTTTCTTT
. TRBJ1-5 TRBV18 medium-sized CASSPGGTGQPQHF TGTGCCAGCTCACCGGGGGGAACGGGTCAGCCCCAGCATTTT
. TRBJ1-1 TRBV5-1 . CASSLAPTPNTEAFF TGCGCCAGCAGCTTGGCCCCGACTCCGAACACTGAAGCTTTCTTT
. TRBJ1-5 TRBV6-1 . CASSQERGPQHF TGTGCCAGCAGTCAGGAACGTGGGCCCCAGCATTTT
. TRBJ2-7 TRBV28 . CASNMGGSSYEQYF TGTGCCAGCAACATGGGGGGTAGCTCCTACGAGCAGTACTTC
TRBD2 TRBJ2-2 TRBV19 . CASSIRGGNTGELFF TGTGCCAGTAGTATACGCGGGGGGAACACCGGGGAGCTGTTTTTT
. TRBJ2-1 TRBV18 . CASSPPGADYTDEQFF TGTGCCAGCTCACCCCCGGGAGCCGACTATACGGATGAGCAGTTCTTC
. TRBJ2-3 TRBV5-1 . CASKLGQTTDTQYF TGCGCCAGCAAACTAGGACAGACCACAGATACGCAGTATTTT
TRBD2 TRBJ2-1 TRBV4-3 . CASSHYLKAGVTDEQFF TGCGCCAGCAGCCACTATCTGAAGGCGGGAGTAACCGATGAGCAGTTCTTC
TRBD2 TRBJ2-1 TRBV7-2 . CASSLEGLATNEQFF TGTGCCAGCAGCTTAGAAGGACTAGCGACCAATGAGCAGTTCTTC
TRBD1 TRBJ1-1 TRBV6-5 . CASSGQGALGTEAFF TGTGCCAGCAGTGGACAGGGGGCGCTGGGCACTGAAGCTTTCTTT
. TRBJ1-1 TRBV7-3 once CASSLVGWGDTEAFF TGTGCCAGCAGCTTAGTAGGGTGGGGGGACACTGAAGCTTTCTTT
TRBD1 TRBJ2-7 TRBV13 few CASSPRQGYEQYF TGTGCCAGCAGCCCGAGACAGGGGTACGAGCAGTACTTC
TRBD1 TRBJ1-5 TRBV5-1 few CASSADRVHLGCNQPQHF TGCGCCAGCAGCGCTGACAGGGTCCACCTTGGGTGCAATCAGCCCCAGCATTTT
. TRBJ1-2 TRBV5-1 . CASSFENYGYTF TGCGCCAGCAGCTTTGAGAACTATGGCTACACCTTC
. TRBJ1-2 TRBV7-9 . CASSLRTNYGYTF TGTGCCAGCAGCTTACGGACAAACTATGGCTACACCTTC
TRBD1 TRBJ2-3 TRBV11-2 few CASSLRPGQGRSTDTQYF TGTGCCAGCAGCCTCAGACCCGGACAGGGACGGAGCACAGATACGCAGTATTTT
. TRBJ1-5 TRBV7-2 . CASSHSTGRQHF TGTGCCAGCAGCCACTCGACGGGAAGACAGCATTTT
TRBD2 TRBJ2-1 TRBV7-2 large CASSFAKAGGLEQFF TGTGCCAGCAGCTTCGCAAAAGCGGGAGGGCTTGAGCAGTTCTTC
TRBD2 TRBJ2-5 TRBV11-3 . CASSLAGLGEETQYF TGTGCCAGCAGCTTAGCGGGACTAGGGGAAGAGACCCAGTACTTC
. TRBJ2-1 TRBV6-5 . CASSTTEGSYNEQFF TGTGCCAGCAGTACGACTGAGGGCTCCTACAATGAGCAGTTCTTC
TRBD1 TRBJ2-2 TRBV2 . CASSPLLTGGLAGELFF TGTGCCAGCAGCCCCCTACTTACAGGGGGGCTCGCCGGGGAGCTGTTTTTT
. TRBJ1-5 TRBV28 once CASSPRTVASNQPQHF TGTGCCAGCAGTCCCAGGACAGTTGCTAGCAATCAGCCCCAGCATTTT
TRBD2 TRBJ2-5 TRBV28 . CASKTSGEETQYF TGTGCCAGCAAGACTAGCGGGGAAGAGACCCAGTACTTC
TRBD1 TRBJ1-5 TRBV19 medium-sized CASKLGTGDQPQHF TGTGCCAGCAAATTAGGGACAGGGGATCAGCCCCAGCATTTT
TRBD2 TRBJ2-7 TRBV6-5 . CASSYLPGLVYEQYF TGTGCCAGCAGTTACCTCCCGGGACTAGTCTACGAGCAGTACTTC
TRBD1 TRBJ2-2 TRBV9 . CASSVGIRKGDRGSIGELFF TGTGCCAGCAGCGTGGGCATTCGGAAGGGGGACAGGGGTTCGATCGGGGAGCTGTTTTTT
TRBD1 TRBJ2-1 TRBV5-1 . CASRPTGGKSYNEQFF TGCGCCAGCAGACCAACAGGGGGCAAATCCTACAATGAGCAGTTCTTC
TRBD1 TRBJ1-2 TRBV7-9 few CASSRSTGRYGYTF TGTGCCAGCAGCCGGTCGACAGGGCGCTATGGCTACACCTTC
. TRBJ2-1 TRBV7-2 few CASSFRTLNEQFF TGTGCCAGCAGCTTTCGGACTCTCAATGAGCAGTTCTTC
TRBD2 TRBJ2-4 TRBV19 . CASRKREGVFQYF TGTGCCAGTAGAAAGCGGGAGGGCGTCTTTCAGTACTTC
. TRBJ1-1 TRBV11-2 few CASSGDRNTEAFF TGTGCCAGCAGCGGCGACAGGAACACTGAAGCTTTCTTT
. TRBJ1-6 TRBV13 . CASSLRRGPNNSPLHF TGTGCCAGCAGCTTAAGGAGGGGCCCAAATAATTCACCCCTCCACTTT
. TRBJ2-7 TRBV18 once CASSPQSGSYEQYF TGTGCCAGCTCGCCACAATCAGGCTCCTACGAGCAGTACTTC
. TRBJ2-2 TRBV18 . CASSLTGNTGELFF TGTGCCAGCTCATTGACGGGGAACACCGGGGAGCTGTTTTTT
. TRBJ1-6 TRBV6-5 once CASSYGERNSPLHF TGTGCCAGCAGTTACGGAGAGAGGAATTCACCCCTCCACTTT
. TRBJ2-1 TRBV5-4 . CASSLMSGSDEQFF TGTGCCAGCAGCTTGATGTCGGGGAGCGATGAGCAGTTCTTC
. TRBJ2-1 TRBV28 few CASSLWGGTETSYNEQFF TGTGCCAGCAGTTTATGGGGGGGAACTGAAACCTCCTACAATGAGCAGTTCTTC